This entry lists 4 T cell receptor beta chains sequenced from one sample in a study of shared clonotypes between healthy human individuals. The protocol was immunoSEQ multiplex PCR, while the TCRdb copy is restricted to in-frame clones and leaves out a portion. The profile shows under 1,900,000 clones, 98% of them singletons. Sequencing was done on a sample of naive CD4+ T cells sorted from blood. Described subset: CD45RA+ positively selected. These receptors were collected from a young man in good health.

This chain joins TRBV15 and TRBJ2-5; D possibly matches TRBD1 or TRBD2 (5 bases each). V lost 4 bases and J 1 base, leaving 10 bases between the germline ends. Germline-derived CDR1 and CDR2 are LNHNV and YYDKDF (reference sequence). The CDR3 spans 14 residues. The DNA for the CDR3 is TGTGCCACCAGCAAAGGGACGGTCCAAGAGACCCAGTACTTC. The encoded protein is CATSKGTVQETQYF. Drawing the rest from reference TRBV15 and TRBJ2-5, the complete variable domain is DAMVIQNPRYQVTQFGKPVTLSCSQTLNHNVMYWYQQKSSQAPKLLFHYYDKDFNNEADTPDNFQSRRPNTSFCFLDIRSPGLGDTAMYLCATSKGTVQETQYFGPGTRLLVL.

This clone was seen once. The gene calls are TRBV18 and TRBJ2-7, with D possibly TRBD2 on 5 matching bases. Germline lookup yields CDR1 KGHSH and CDR2 LQKENI. The CDR3 extends over 13 amino acids. Trimming left V 6 bases short and J 5 bases short, with 14 bases between. The CDR3 coding sequence is TGTGCCAGCTCGGGGAGCCGGCGGGACGAGCAGTACTTC. This sequence encodes CASSGSRRDEQYF.

J is TRBJ2-5 and V is TRBV4-1; tentatively, D is TRBD2 (6 bases). V lost 0 bases and J 7 bases, leaving 15 bases between the germline ends. Looked up from germline, CDR1 is MGHRA and CDR2 is YSYEKL. The CDR3 has 15 amino acids. This chain's CDR3 is CASSQDGSLLRTQYF. Here the CDR3 DNA reads TGCGCCAGCAGCCAAGACGGGAGCCTGCTAAGGACCCAGTACTTC.

This clone has just one count. The CDR3 nucleotides read TGCGCCAGCAGTAATAACGCGAACCAAGAGACCCAGTACTTC. Translated: CASSNNANQETQYF. The chain combines TRBV5-1 with TRBJ2-5; D uncertain. This CDR3 is built from 14 residues. V dropped 5 bases and J dropped 0 bases, with 11 bases sitting between them. Germline values: CDR1 SGHRS, CDR2 YFSETQ.